This T cell receptor (beta chain) was recorded in a study of tumor-infiltrating lymphocytes in primary liver carcinoma. About the research overall: Samples returned roughly 3.5 to 7.13 million productive TCRbeta reads each. Read depth did not differ significantly between tissue types.

This clonotype was found once. Its antigen is currently unknown. The junction departs from the called germline gene at one end, perhaps through a read error. From germline, CDR1 is MGHRA and CDR2 YSYEKL. This CDR3 spans 15 amino acids. Study-level points and caveats: Blood trailed tumors significantly in top-250-clone fraction (p = 0.039).

Starting from approximately 500 ng of total RNA, TCR beta cDNA was produced with a primer in the constant region. Nested multiplex PCR, run for three rounds with slightly modified ARM-PCR, yielded TCR beta libraries. Forward primers for TRBV1-TRBV30 and a C-beta reverse primer served the first two PCR rounds, at about 11 cycles each. TCRdb processed the multiplex PCR reads anew with MiXCR; each CDR3 protein has one entry. The sample holds over 100,000 distinct CDR3 sequences; around 70% are singletons and the top ten take over 7.5%. The study co-extracted DNA and RNA from about 19-30 mg of unsorted bulk tissue. Through surgical resection, the patients' primary liver carcinoma was treated. There were only treatment-naive patients, all with chronic HBV infection.

The V call is TRBV4-1, the J call TRBJ2-7; D is perhaps TRBD1 (5 bases). This sequence originates from a woman aged 60-75 years with primary liver carcinoma and hepatitis B virus infection. Specimen: tumor-adjacent normal liver tissue. Here the CDR3 reads CVSSQDGTGLGEQYF. The CDR3 DNA reads TGCGTCAGCAGCCAAGACGGCACAGGCTTAGGAGAACAGTACTTC.